This TCR beta chain comes out of a study of vaccination and CD4 T cells after COVID-19. Turning to the study itself: Six males and four females constituted the convalescent cohort, two of whom were Hispanic. Post-COVID samples had a sampling time that fell a median roughly 100 days after diagnosis (range 35 to 161).

TCRdb re-derived calls from the PCR reads in MiXCR, one entry per CDR3 protein. The sample has some 27,000 distinct CDR3 sequences, approximately 51% seen once; the top ten hold around 6%. Study results and caveats: Convalescent patients were relatively few, and early post-infection timepoints were missing. Median reactive clonotypes, those recognizing SARS-CoV-2, rose from about 22 to 38, not significantly.

As to time point: late sampling 161 to 241 days after vaccination in a few convalescent patients. With respect to this clonotype: Its antigen is not known.

The CDR3 sequence is 13 residues long. Trimming pared 0 bases from V and 6 bases from J, leaving 9 bases between. The germline V gene encodes CDR1 SGHVS and CDR2 FQNEAQ. The chain joins TRBV7-8 to TRBJ2-7; D gene ambiguous. Specimen: CD4+ T cells from blood, collected about 7 months after SARS-CoV-2 vaccination. The origin of this receptor is a human donor who had recovered from COVID-19. CDR3 sequence: CASSLAAGIEQYF. CDR3 sequence (DNA): TGTGCCAGCAGCTTAGCGGCAGGTATCGAGCAGTACTTC.